One sample yielded the 12 T cell receptor beta chains listed below, sequenced in a study of identical twins. MiXCR, run by TCRdb on the 5' RACE reads, gives a single entry per CDR3 protein. Among 400,000 to 650,000 distinct CDR3 sequences listed, about 20% were seen once. The sample was also reused in another study, on T cells expressing NK-cell markers.

Material for sequencing was CD4+ T cells sorted from blood. These receptors were collected from a young woman in good health.

This chain connects TRBV12-3 or TRBV12-4 to TRBJ2-5, with 12 bases lining up with TRBD2. The CDR3 covers 17 residues. Trimming at V came to 6 bases and at J to 4 bases, leaving 12 bases not matched to a gene. This CDR3 reads CASSQGLAGYRGETQYF. The CDR3 nucleotides are TGTGCCAGCAGCCAGGGACTAGCGGGTTATCGTGGAGAGACCCAGTACTTC.

The chain has TRBV5-1 and TRBJ2-2, with unresolved D. Germline CDR1 is SGHRS and CDR2 is YFSETQ. The CDR3 totals 13 residues. V was trimmed by 4 bases and J by 7 bases, leaving 11 bases between them. DNA of the CDR3: TGCGCCAGCAGCCTCGGATTCGGCGGGGAGCTGTTTTTT. It yields the protein CASSLGFGGELFF.

The genes are TRBV7-2 and TRBJ2-3; perhaps TRBD1 as D (6 bases). The CDR3 is 12 residues long. Trimming took off 6 bases at V and 7 bases at J, with 11 bases between the two ends. In germline, CDR1 is SGHTA, CDR2 FQGNSA. The chain's CDR3 is CASRLGTNTQYF. For the CDR3, the DNA is TGTGCCAGCAGGCTTGGGACAAATACGCAGTATTTT.

This chain uses TRBV18 with TRBJ2-7; D is uncertain. Germline values: CDR1 KGHSH, CDR2 LQKENI. V lost 3 bases, J lost 4 bases, and 10 bases lay in between. The length of the CDR3 is 13 residues. As DNA, the CDR3 is TGTGCCAGCTCACCCGCGGTCGAATACGAGCAGTACTTC. This gives the protein CASSPAVEYEQYF.

This rearrangement joins TRBV6-5 to TRBJ2-7, with TRBD2 matching 11 bases. Germline V lookup: CDR1 MNHEY, CDR2 SVGAGI. The CDR3 spans 14 residues. J gave up 4 bases and V 2 bases, and 1 base lay outside the gene matches. The DNA for the CDR3 is TGTGCCAGCAGTTACGCTAGCGGGAGGTACGAGCAGTACTTC. Translated: CASSYASGRYEQYF.

In DNA form, the CDR3 reads TGTGCCAGCAGACCGACCGGGACAGGGGATTACCAGCAGTACTTC. Its translation: CASRPTGTGDYQQYF. The V and J genes are TRBV5-4 and TRBJ2-7; 10 nucleotides line up with TRBD1. CDR3 length equals 15 residues. Per the germline V gene, CDR1 is SGHNT and CDR2 is YYREEE (reference sequence). After removal of 5 bases from V and 8 bases from J, the junction contained 13 bases not matched to a gene.

V and J are TRBV11-3 and TRBJ2-4; D call uncertain. CDR3 length: 13 residues. Germline V CDR1 and CDR2: SGHNT, YENEEA. V lost 0 bases, J lost 2 bases, and 2 bases lay in between. CDR3 bases: TGTGCCAGCAGCTTAGACTCCAAAAACATTCAGTACTTC. Residues: CASSLDSKNIQYF.

This clonotype has just a few counts. The rearrangement joins TRBV10-3 to TRBJ1-1; maybe TRBD1 (5 bases). Trimming shortened V by 6 bases and J by 2 bases, and 10 bases separated the two germline ends. Germline V gene data show CDR1 as ENHRY and CDR2 as SYGVKD. The CDR3 totals 13 residues. This CDR3 reads CAIRATVNTEAFF. The CDR3 coding sequence is TGTGCCATCAGAGCGACAGTAAACACTGAAGCTTTCTTT.

V gene TRBV4-1 combines with J gene TRBJ1-5; a possible D gene is TRBD1 (6 bases). Germline lookup yields CDR1 MGHRA and CDR2 YSYEKL. With 2 bases removed from V and 10 bases from J, the gap between germline ends came to 12 bases. This CDR3 contains 13 residues. The CDR3 nucleotides read TGCGCCAGCAGCCAACAGGGGTTCGGTCCCCAGCATTTT. It specifies CASSQQGFGPQHF.

This clonotype has more than one count but fewer than ten. The V call is TRBV2, the J call TRBJ2-5; 9 bases are a match to TRBD2. CDR3 size: 12 residues. The V gene's germline CDR1 is SNHLY and CDR2 FYNNEI. J was trimmed by 5 bases and V by 11 bases; bases with no gene match: 6. The CDR3 DNA sequence: TGTGCCGGTAGCGGGGGCGGGGAGACCCAGTACTTC. Translation: CAGSGGGETQYF.

This clonotype was found a few times. The chain joins TRBV30 to TRBJ2-3, with 10 bases matching TRBD2. This CDR3 spans 16 amino acids. Trimming at V came to 0 bases and at J to 6 bases, leaving 9 bases not matched to a gene. Germline-derived CDR1 and CDR2 are GTSNPN and SVGIG (reference sequence). CDR3 sequence: CAWSVLTSGIWDTQYF. Written as DNA, the CDR3 is TGTGCCTGGAGTGTACTCACTAGCGGGATCTGGGATACGCAGTATTTT.

This clonotype was seen a few times. The genes are TRBV4-2 and TRBJ2-6, with D unresolved. Trimming pared 0 bases from V and 6 bases from J, leaving 18 bases between. The CDR3 is 18 residues long. Germline loops: CDR1 LGHNA, CDR2 YNFKEQ. This CDR3 reads CASSQDLKALYAANVLTF. The CDR3 bases are TGTGCCAGCAGCCAAGATCTTAAGGCCCTCTACGCGGCCAACGTCCTGACTTTC.